This T cell receptor beta chain derives from a study of blood T cells in healthy people across ages. CDR3 length: 14 amino acids. CDR1 is SGHTA and CDR2 is FQGNSA in the germline V gene. V was pared by 3 bases and J by 3 bases, with 11 bases between. Primed by a sample-barcoded 5' primer and a J-beta primer mix, a second PCR proceeded for about 6 to 11 cycles. TCRdb analysed the 5' RACE reads with MiXCR anew, one entry per CDR3 protein. The table has about 680,000 distinct CDR3 sequences, more than 40% seen once. The TCR was taken from a woman aged 55 to 70 in good health. The chain joins TRBV7-2 to TRBJ1-2; no definite D call. Sequencing was done on a sample of blood. The CDR3 protein is CASSFREGDYGYTF. CDR3 DNA: TGTGCCAGCAGCTTCCGGGAGGGCGACTATGGCTACACCTTC.